The clone carrying this T cell receptor (beta chain) was counted once. The CDR3 covers 15 residues. Germline V gene lookup returns CDR1 SGHDN and CDR2 FVKESK. The junction had 4 bases not matched to a gene; V was cut back by 3 bases and J by 0 bases. Data came from immunoSEQ multiplex PCR; TCRdb stores just in-frame clones and leaves some out. The sample carries tens of thousands of clones, around 91% recorded once. The entry originates in a study of technical replicates of blood from four donors. The TCR originated in a human donor in good health. Some clones in this sample may be carry-over from other donors' samples. The sequenced material came from T cells isolated from PBMCs. J is TRBJ1-2 and V is TRBV14; 7 bases are a match to TRBD1. CDR3 nucleotides: TGTGCCAGCAGCCAGGGACAGTTCGCTAACTATGGCTACACCTTC. Translating gives CASSQGQFANYGYTF.